The table lists the clone carrying this TCR beta chain with many counts. Antigen: not known. The time point: newly diagnosed GD, antithyroid drugs for less than 3 months. RNA extracted from PBMCs served as the sequencing template. Arm-PCR of CDR3 regions and iRepertoire HTBI primers were the basis on which TCR beta libraries were built. TCRdb passed the multiplex PCR reads through MiXCR, listing each CDR3 protein once. The sample has 420,000 or so distinct CDR3 sequences; 16% are singletons. These data originate in a study of regulatory T cells in long-lasting Graves disease. Trimming removed 8 bases at V and 5 bases at J, with 12 bases between. CDR3 length equals 12 residues. Germline V gene data show CDR1 as SGHAT and CDR2 as FQNNGV. Regarding the study as a whole: The researchers studied only peripheral blood, not thyroid tissue. Having only a small sample size may have limited accuracy.

The data were also submitted as part of a second study, on T cells in Graves' hyperthyroidism and ophthalmopathy.

Sequenced here: peripheral blood mononuclear cells (PBMCs), sampled at new diagnosis, from a patient treated with antithyroid drugs. This clonotype originated in a woman between 18 and 29 years old with Graves disease. V and J are TRBV11-2 and TRBJ2-5; possibly TRBD1 or TRBD2 for D (5 bases each). CDR3: CASEGKGETQYF. The CDR3 bases are TGTGCCAGCGAGGGTAAGGGGGAGACCCAGTACTTC.